This record looks at one TCR beta chain sequence and its context. The antigen remains undetermined. Isolated RNA was reverse transcribed in full, so expressed TCRB transcripts were sequenced. Produced via immunoSEQ multiplex PCR; TCRdb's table is partial and in-frame only. The sample holds over 200,000 clones, 9.5% to 13% seen once. The sample belongs to a study of beta chain features in type 1 diabetes. The germline gives CDR1 SNHLY, CDR2 FYNNEI. This CDR3 contains 15 residues. V lost 6 bases and J lost 2, with 14 bases in between. Study-level findings and limits: Within each of all four CD4+ subsets, Type 1 diabetes patients had TCRB CDR3s that were moderately but significantly shorter. Any role of HLA type in TCRB rearrangement remained unresolved here.

The sequence derives from a man aged 25 to 40 with type 1 diabetes. Sequencing used naive CD4+ T cells from blood. V usage is TRBV2 and J usage is TRBJ1-5; D is perhaps TRBD1 (6 bases). The CDR3 region is CASSDRTRGNQPQHF. CDR3 DNA sequence: TGTGCCAGCAGCGACAGGACCCGGGGCAATCAGCCCCAGCATTTT.